Below are 8 T cell receptor beta chains sequenced from a single sample in a study of T-cell reconstitution after alpha-beta-depleted transplantation in children. The library targeted TCRbeta and was prepared with unique molecular identifiers. MiXCR, applied by TCRdb to the PCR reads, yields one record per CDR3 protein. The table lists about 140,000 distinct CDR3 sequences, around 10% of them singletons. The sequenced sample was PBMCs, mostly from graft donor cells, obtained 180 days after TCRalphabeta/CD19-depleted stem cell transplant. The receptors stem from a female patient aged 2 to 10 who had a stem cell transplant for congenital amegakaryocytic thrombocytopenia, so the T cells may come from the graft donor.

This clonotype was picked up many times. CDR3 nucleotide sequence: TGTGCCAGCAGTTTATACGTGGGGGGCGAGCAGTACTTC. It yields the protein CASSLYVGGEQYF. The chain links TRBV12-3 or TRBV12-4 to TRBJ2-7; D is perhaps TRBD2 (6 bases). The length of the CDR3 is 13 residues. V was pared by 2 bases and J by 6 bases, with 11 bases between.

This clonotype was counted many times. The CDR3 nucleotides are TGCAGCGTGTGGGGGGGACTAGCGGGTTCAAGATTGATGGAGACCCAGTACTTC. Its protein product is CSVWGGLAGSRLMETQYF. J is TRBJ2-5 and V is TRBV29-1, with 12 bases fitting TRBD2. CDR1 is SQVTM and CDR2 is ANQGSEA in the germline V gene. The CDR3 has 18 residues. Trimming at V came to 6 bases and at J to 5 bases, leaving 19 bases not matched to a gene.

In its sample, this clonotype was seen many times. The CDR3 loop is CASGAGFYTDTQYF. The CDR3 DNA is TGTGCCAGCGGAGCGGGGTTCTACACAGATACGCAGTATTTT. The chain links TRBV6-2 or TRBV6-3 to TRBJ2-3; 7 nucleotides match TRBD2. This CDR3 spans 14 amino acids. V shed 8 bases and J 2 bases; nucleotides not matched to a gene: 7. CDR1 and CDR2 from the germline V gene are MNHEY and SVGEGT.

The chain employs TRBV20-1 and TRBJ2-7; D remains ambiguous. The germline V and J ends were trimmed by 3 bases and 2 bases, with 8 bases remaining between them. Germline assignment: CDR1 DFQATT and CDR2 SNEGSKA (reference sequence). The CDR3 has 12 residues. The CDR3 DNA follows: TGCAGTGCTAGTTCCAAGACCTACGAGCAGTACTTC. Residues: CSASSKTYEQYF.

This chain joins TRBV5-1 and TRBJ2-5; 11 bases fit TRBD2. The germline V gene encodes CDR1 SGHRS and CDR2 YFSETQ. V shed 3 bases, J shed 5 bases, and the junction held 6 bases outside the gene matches. The CDR3 is made up of 15 amino acids. In DNA form, the CDR3 reads TGCGCCAGCAGCTCTTCGACTAGCGGGAAGGAGACCCAGTACTTC. It yields the protein CASSSSTSGKETQYF.

This clonotype was detected many times. J is TRBJ1-1 and V is TRBV5-6; the D gene is possibly TRBD1 (6 bases). Trimming removed 4 bases at V and 6 bases at J, with 19 bases between. The CDR3 extends over 15 amino acids. Per germline, CDR1 SGHDT and CDR2 YYEEEE. Here the CDR3 reads CASSLLGKGVAEAFF. As DNA, the CDR3 is TGTGCCAGCAGCCTACTAGGGAAGGGGGTAGCTGAAGCTTTCTTT.

This clonotype occurred many times. This sequence joins TRBV28 and TRBJ2-5; TRBD1 matches 9 bases. CDR1 and CDR2 from the germline V gene are MDHEN and SYDVKM. V trimming: 5 bases; J trimming: 6 bases; junction bases outside the gene matches: 10. CDR3 length equals 15 residues. The CDR3 nucleotides read TGTGCCAGCAGTCCCGGGACAGGGTCATTGCAGACCCAGTACTTC. The encoded protein is CASSPGTGSLQTQYF.

This clonotype was observed at least ten times. CDR3 sequence (DNA): TGTGCCAGCATTCCAGTAGCGGGGGGGTGGCGGGAGCTGTTTTTT. Translation: CASIPVAGGWRELFF. The V and J genes are TRBV25-1 and TRBJ2-2; the match to TRBD2 covers 11 bases. The germline CDR1 and CDR2 sequences are MGHDK and SYGVNS. CDR3 length: 15 amino acids. V shed 7 bases and J 9 bases; nucleotides not matched to a gene: 10.